The clone carrying this T cell receptor beta chain was counted only a few times. This sample is drawn from a study of T cells after yellow fever vaccination. Overall study: Preparation used SMART-Seq v4 Ultra Low Input for the low-cell-number fractions.

TCRdb re-derived calls from the 5' RACE reads in MiXCR, one entry per CDR3 protein. The repertoire holds 75,000 to 100,000 distinct CDR3 sequences, with roughly 10% as singletons. V was clipped by 9 bases and J by 6 bases, with 8 bases between them. CDR3 size: 11 residues. Germline V lookup: CDR1 SNHLY, CDR2 FYNNEI. Study results and caveats: Clones from primary vaccination mostly reappeared after the booster (roughly 95% CD4, around 90% CD8). Abundant contaminating clonotypes from the bulk population could appear in FACS-sorted repertoires.

This chain connects TRBV2 to TRBJ2-2; D remains ambiguous. Material: CD8+ T cells not binding an NS4B(214-222) dextramer, sorted from PBMCs, obtained less than 18 days after the first yellow fever vaccination. This sequence was found in a man between 18 and 29 years old who received the YFV17D yellow fever vaccine. The CDR3 DNA follows: TGTGCCAGTTACTTCTCCGGGGAGCTGTTTTTT. Translated: CASYFSGELFF.